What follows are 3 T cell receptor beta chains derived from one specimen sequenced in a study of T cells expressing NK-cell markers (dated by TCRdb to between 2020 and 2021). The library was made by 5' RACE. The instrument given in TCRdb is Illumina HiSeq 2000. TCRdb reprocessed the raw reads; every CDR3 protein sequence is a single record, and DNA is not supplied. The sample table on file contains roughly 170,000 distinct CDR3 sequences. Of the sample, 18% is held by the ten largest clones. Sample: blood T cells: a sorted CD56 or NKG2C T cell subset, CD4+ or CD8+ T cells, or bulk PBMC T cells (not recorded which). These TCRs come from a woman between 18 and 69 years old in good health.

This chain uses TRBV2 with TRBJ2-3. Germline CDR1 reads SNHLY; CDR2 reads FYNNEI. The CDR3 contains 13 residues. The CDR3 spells CASKQTGTDTQYF. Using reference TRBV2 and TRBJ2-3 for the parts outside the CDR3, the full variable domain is EPEVTQTPSHQVTQMGQEVILRCVPISNHLYFYWYRQILGQKVEFLVSFYNNEISEKSEIFDDQFSVERPDGSNFTLKIRSTKLEDSAMYFCASKQTGTDTQYFGPGTRLTVL.

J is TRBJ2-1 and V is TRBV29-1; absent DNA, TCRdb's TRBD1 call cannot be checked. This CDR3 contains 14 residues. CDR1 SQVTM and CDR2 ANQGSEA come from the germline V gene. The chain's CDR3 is CSVDHPTGGNEQFF.

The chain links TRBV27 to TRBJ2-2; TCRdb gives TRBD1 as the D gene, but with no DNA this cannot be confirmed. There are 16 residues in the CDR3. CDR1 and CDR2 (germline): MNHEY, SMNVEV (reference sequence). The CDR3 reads CASSLTPGQNTGELFF.